A selection of T cell receptor beta chains follows, all from one sample in a study of Ad26.COV2.S vaccination and SARS-CoV-2 variants. Sequencing was performed with immunoSEQ multiplex PCR; in TCRdb, only in-frame clones are kept and a portion is missing. In the table there are more than 300,000 clones, more than 85% of which are singletons. Specimen: peripheral blood, collected in a trial of Ad26.COV2.S vaccine versus placebo. Receptors were obtained from a person between 18 and 65 years old who received the Ad26.COV2.S COVID-19 vaccine or a placebo. The CDR3 runs from the conserved cysteine through the conserved F or W. A D gene is named only where the DNA matches it firmly. Only some rows state a clone size, as once, few, many or a class for expanded clones.

>NA|TRBJ1-1|13|NA|TRBV3-1/TRBV3-2
TGTGCCAGCAGCCTTCAGGGGCTCACTGAAGCTTTCTTT
CASSLQGLTEAFF
>NA|TRBJ1-2|14|TRBD1|TRBV27
TGTGCCAGCCGAACCCTGGACAGGGACTATGGCTACACCTTC
CASRTLDRDYGYTF
>few|TRBJ1-1|13|NA|TRBV3-1/TRBV3-2
TGTGCCAGCGGCCCCGGGAAGAACACTGAAGCTTTCTTT
CASGPGKNTEAFF
>NA|TRBJ2-3|14|NA|TRBV14
TGTGCCAGCAGCCAAGGGCAGTTCACAGATACGCAGTATTTT
CASSQGQFTDTQYF
>NA|TRBJ2-5|11|NA|TRBV7-8
TGTGCCAGCAGCCCGATAGATGACCAGTACTTC
CASSPIDDQYF
>NA|TRBJ1-3|18|NA|TRBV5-5
TGTGCCAGCAGTTTCCGACTCCCGACAGGAGGTACTGGAAACACCATATATTTT
CASSFRLPTGGTGNTIYF
>few|TRBJ2-5|15|TRBD1|TRBV4-1
TGCGCCAGCAGCCAAGGGACAGGGTACCAAGAGACCCAGTACTTC
CASSQGTGYQETQYF
>NA|TRBJ2-5|12|NA|TRBV7-9
TGTGCCAGCAGCTCCGGAAGGGAGACCCAGTACTTC
CASSSGRETQYF
>NA|TRBJ2-7|14|NA|TRBV10-3
TGTGCCATCAGTGATGGCGGAGGTACCTACGAGCAGTACTTC
CAISDGGGTYEQYF
>NA|TRBJ1-5|16|TRBD1|TRBV7-9
TGTGCCAGCAGCTTATGGGACAGGGGAGGATCTCAGCCCCAGCATTTT
CASSLWDRGGSQPQHF
>NA|TRBJ1-3|11|NA|TRBV30
TGTGCCTGGACAGGGGCCAACACCATATATTTT
CAWTGANTIYF
>NA|TRBJ2-6|18|NA|TRBV5-1
TGCGCCAGCAGCCAGGACAGTATACTCCCCTCTGGGGCCAACGTCCTGACTTTC
CASSQDSILPSGANVLTF
>NA|TRBJ2-1|15|NA|TRBV6-5
TGTGCCAGCAGTCGGGGCCCAGCAAGCCACAATGAGCAGTTCTTC
CASSRGPASHNEQFF
>NA|TRBJ1-2|12|NA|TRBV10-3
TGTGCCATCAGTGAGACCGCGACTGGCTACACCTTC
CAISETATGYTF
>once|TRBJ2-7|12|NA|TRBV5-8
TGTGCCAGCAGCATGGACAGTTCCGAGCAGTACTTC
CASSMDSSEQYF
>NA|TRBJ1-2|13|TRBD1|TRBV6-2/TRBV6-3
TGTGCCAGCAGTCGGACAGGGGACTATGGCTACACCTTC
CASSRTGDYGYTF
>NA|TRBJ1-2|15|TRBD1|TRBV24-1
TGTGCCACCAGTGATCCCGGGACAGGGAGGGATGGCTACACCTTC
CATSDPGTGRDGYTF
>once|TRBJ2-2|15|NA|TRBV18
TGTGCCAGCTCACCAACGTTAGCGAACACCGGGGAGCTGTTTTTT
CASSPTLANTGELFF
>NA|TRBJ2-1|17|TRBD2|TRBV27
TGTGCCAGCAGATATAAGGGACTAGCGGAACTCTACAATGAGCAGTTCTTC
CASRYKGLAELYNEQFF
>NA|TRBJ1-5|13|NA|TRBV12-3/TRBV12-4
TGTGCCAGCAGTTTTGGGGGGGCTCAGCCCCAGCATTTT
CASSFGGAQPQHF
>NA|TRBJ1-1|14|NA|TRBV4-2
TGTGCCAGCAGCCAAGATCAAACAGGGTGGGAAGCTTTCTTT
CASSQDQTGWEAFF
>NA|TRBJ2-5|15|NA|TRBV7-8
TGTGCCAGCAGCGGTAAGACGTCCTATGAAGAGACCCAGTACTTC
CASSGKTSYEETQYF
>NA|TRBJ2-2|14|NA|TRBV7-3
TGTGCCAGCCTGGGGTTCTCGAACACCGGGGAGCTGTTTTTT
CASLGFSNTGELFF
>NA|TRBJ2-1|16|TRBD1|TRBV7-2
TGTGCCAGCATCCGTCCCCGGGACAGGGGGACGAATGAGCAGTTCTTC
CASIRPRDRGTNEQFF
>NA|TRBJ2-1|14|TRBD2|TRBV29-1
TGCAGCGTTGATGGGACTAGCGCTTACAATGAGCAGTTCTTC
CSVDGTSAYNEQFF
>NA|TRBJ2-3|11|NA|TRBV6-5
TGTGCCAGCAGTTCGGTAGATACGCAGTATTTT
CASSSVDTQYF
>NA|TRBJ2-3|16|NA|TRBV5-1
TGCGCCAGCAGCCCATTTAGCGGATCTAGCACAGATACGCAGTATTTT
CASSPFSGSSTDTQYF
>once|TRBJ2-7|12|TRBD1|TRBV29-1
TGCAGCGGCAGGGACAGGGTTGGCGAGCAGTACTTC
CSGRDRVGEQYF
>NA|TRBJ1-1|15|NA|TRBV7-2
TGTGCCAGCAGCCCCCAGGCGGCAGTGAACACTGAAGCTTTCTTT
CASSPQAAVNTEAFF
>NA|TRBJ2-2|13|NA|TRBV4-3
TGCGCCAGCAGCAGGGGACAATCCGGGGAGCTGTTTTTT
CASSRGQSGELFF
>NA|TRBJ2-2|18|NA|TRBV3-1/TRBV3-2
TGTGCCAGCAGCTCCCCACCGCTGGCCAGCTCTATCCCCGGGGAGCTGTTTTTT
CASSSPPLASSIPGELFF
>NA|TRBJ1-2|16|TRBD1|TRBV7-8
TGTGCCAGCAGCTCCGCCGGGACAGGGACGAACTATGGCTACACCTTC
CASSSAGTGTNYGYTF
>NA|TRBJ2-1|14|NA|TRBV11-2
TGTGCCAGCAGCTACCAGGGCCAGCGCGGTGAGCAGTTCTTC
CASSYQGQRGEQFF
>NA|TRBJ1-1|15|NA|TRBV28
TGTGCCAGCAGTTGGAATCCAGGGAGGAACACTGAAGCTTTCTTT
CASSWNPGRNTEAFF
>NA|TRBJ1-1|15|NA|TRBV21-1
TGTGCCAGCAACACTTCGGACGGATTGAACACTGAAGCTTTCTTT
CASNTSDGLNTEAFF
>NA|TRBJ1-1|12|NA|TRBV5-6
TGTGCCAGCAGCTTTACAGGGAGTTGGGCTTTCTTT
CASSFTGSWAFF
>once|TRBJ2-3|16|NA|TRBV5-1
TGCGCCAGCAGCACAATCCCTGGGGGGTTTTCAGATACGCAGTATTTT
CASSTIPGGFSDTQYF
>NA|TRBJ1-5|13|NA|TRBV3-1/TRBV3-2
TGTGCCAGCAGCCCCGGGAGGTACCAGCCCCAGCATTTT
CASSPGRYQPQHF
>few|TRBJ1-6|13|NA|TRBV10-1
TGCGCCAGCAGTGCGGCGGGGAATTCACCCCTCCACTTT
CASSAAGNSPLHF
>once|TRBJ2-7|15|NA|TRBV13
TGTGCCAGCAGCTTAGGGGCAGGGTCCCCCTACGAGCAGTACTTC
CASSLGAGSPYEQYF
>NA|TRBJ1-1|15|NA|TRBV19
TGTGCCAGTAGTTTCCGACAGATGACGAACACTGAAGCTTTCTTT
CASSFRQMTNTEAFF
>NA|TRBJ1-2|15|NA|TRBV4-1
TGCGCCAGCAGCCAAGGTCCCACGAGTAACTATGGCTACACCTTC
CASSQGPTSNYGYTF
>NA|TRBJ1-5|14|NA|TRBV27
TGTGCCAGCAGTTTCGGGCCAGATAATCAGCCCCAGCATTTT
CASSFGPDNQPQHF
>NA|TRBJ2-1|15|NA|TRBV29-1
TGCAGCGTTGCCAAGGAGATACCCAGTAACAATGAGCAGTTCTTC
CSVAKEIPSNNEQFF
>NA|TRBJ1-5|10|NA|TRBV5-6
TGTGCCAGCAGCTGGGGGACGTGGGACTTT
CASSWGTWDF
>NA|TRBJ1-4|13|NA|TRBV6-5
TGTGCCAGCAGGGAGGCAACTAATGAAAAACTGTTTTTT
CASREATNEKLFF
>NA|TRBJ2-5|15|NA|TRBV24-1
TGTGCCACCAGTGATCGATGGACTGGGCAAGAGACCCAGTACTTC
CATSDRWTGQETQYF
>NA|TRBJ1-5|15|NA|TRBV19
TGTGCCAGTAGTATATATGGACAGCCTAATCAGCCCCAGCATTTT
CASSIYGQPNQPQHF
>once|TRBJ2-1|15|TRBD2|TRBV7-9
TGTGCCAGCAGCTCTGGGACTAGCGGGAACAATGAGCAGTTCTTC
CASSSGTSGNNEQFF
>few|TRBJ1-1|14|TRBD1|TRBV25-1
TGTGCCAGCAGTGAATGGGGACAGACAACTGAAGCTTTCTTT
CASSEWGQTTEAFF
>NA|TRBJ1-3|16|NA|TRBV10-3
TGTGCCATCAGTGAACTCCGGATAGGCTCTGGAAACACCATATATTTT
CAISELRIGSGNTIYF
>NA|TRBJ2-1|14|NA|TRBV7-2
TGTGCCAGCAGCCGCGGAGACAGTCACAATGAGCAGTTCTTC
CASSRGDSHNEQFF
>NA|TRBJ2-2|16|NA|TRBV5-1
TGCGCCAGCAGCTTGGTAGGTGGGACAACTACCGGGGAGCTGTTTTTT
CASSLVGGTTTGELFF